This record covers a single T cell receptor (beta chain). This sample is part of a study of CD8+ T cells in alopecia areata. TCR sequencing used cDNA made by reverse transcription of extracted RNA. TCRdb's copy holds only in-frame clones and misses some; the assay was immunoSEQ multiplex PCR. The table records over 150,000 clones, 45% to 70% of them present only once. The CDR3 runs 16 residues. V lost 2 bases to trimming and J lost 3 bases, with 19 bases between them. Germline CDR1 reads GTSNPN; CDR2 reads SVGIG (reference sequence). J is TRBJ1-2 and V is TRBV30; a possible D gene is TRBD1 (6 bases). The sequencing input was CD8+ T cells sorted from blood. This sequence was found in a human donor in good health. The CDR3 sequence is CAWSSDSGGRDYGYTF. As DNA, the CDR3 is TGTGCCTGGAGTTCCGACTCGGGGGGCAGGGACTATGGCTACACCTTC.